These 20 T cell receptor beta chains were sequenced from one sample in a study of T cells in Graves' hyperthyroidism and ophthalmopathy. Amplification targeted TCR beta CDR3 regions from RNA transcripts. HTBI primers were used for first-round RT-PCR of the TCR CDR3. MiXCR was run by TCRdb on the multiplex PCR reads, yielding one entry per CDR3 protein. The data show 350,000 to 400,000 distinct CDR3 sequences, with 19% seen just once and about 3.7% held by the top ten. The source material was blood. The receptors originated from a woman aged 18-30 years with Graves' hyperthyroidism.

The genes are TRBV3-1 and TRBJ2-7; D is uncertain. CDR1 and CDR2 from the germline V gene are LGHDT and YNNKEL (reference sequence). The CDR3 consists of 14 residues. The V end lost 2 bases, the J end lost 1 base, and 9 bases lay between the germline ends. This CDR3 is CASSQFVGSYEQYF. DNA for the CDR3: TGTGCCAGCAGCCAATTCGTCGGTTCCTACGAGCAGTACTTC.

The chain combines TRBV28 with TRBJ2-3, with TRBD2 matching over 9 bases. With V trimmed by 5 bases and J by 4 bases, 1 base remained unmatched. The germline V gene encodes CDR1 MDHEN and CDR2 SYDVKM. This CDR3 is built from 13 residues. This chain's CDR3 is CASSSGGSDTQYF. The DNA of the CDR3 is TGTGCCAGCAGTAGCGGGGGGTCAGATACGCAGTATTTT.

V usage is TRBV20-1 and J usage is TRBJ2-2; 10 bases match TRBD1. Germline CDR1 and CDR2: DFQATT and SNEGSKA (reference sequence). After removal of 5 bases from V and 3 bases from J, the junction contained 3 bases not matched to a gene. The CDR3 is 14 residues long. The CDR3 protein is CSAPDRGYTGELFF. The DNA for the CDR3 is TGCAGTGCTCCGGACAGGGGGTACACCGGGGAGCTGTTTTTT.

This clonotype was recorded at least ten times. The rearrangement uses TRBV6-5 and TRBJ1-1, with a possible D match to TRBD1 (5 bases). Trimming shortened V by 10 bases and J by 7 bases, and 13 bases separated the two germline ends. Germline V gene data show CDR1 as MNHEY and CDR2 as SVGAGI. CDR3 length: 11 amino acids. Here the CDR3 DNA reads TGTGCCACCATTCCGGGGGATGAAGCTTTCTTT. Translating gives CATIPGDEAFF.

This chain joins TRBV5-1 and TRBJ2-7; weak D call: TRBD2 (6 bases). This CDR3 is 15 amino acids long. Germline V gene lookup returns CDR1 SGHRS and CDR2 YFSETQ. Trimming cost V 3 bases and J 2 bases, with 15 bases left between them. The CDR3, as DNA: TGCGCCAGCAGCTCCCGGGACTTACCCGCCTACGAGCAGTACTTC. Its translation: CASSSRDLPAYEQYF.

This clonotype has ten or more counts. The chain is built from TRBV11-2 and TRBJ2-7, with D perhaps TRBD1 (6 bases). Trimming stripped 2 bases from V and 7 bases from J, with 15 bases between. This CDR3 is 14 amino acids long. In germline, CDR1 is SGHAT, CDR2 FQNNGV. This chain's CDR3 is CASSLSPSGAEQYF. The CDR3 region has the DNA TGTGCCAGCAGCTTATCCCCCTCAGGGGCTGAGCAGTACTTC. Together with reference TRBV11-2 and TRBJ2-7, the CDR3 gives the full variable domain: EAGVAQSPRYKIIEKRQSVAFWCNPISGHATLYWYQQILGQGPKLLIQFQNNGVVDDSQLPKDRFSAERLKGVDSTLKIQPAKLEDSAVYLCASSLSPSGAEQYFGPGTRLTVT.

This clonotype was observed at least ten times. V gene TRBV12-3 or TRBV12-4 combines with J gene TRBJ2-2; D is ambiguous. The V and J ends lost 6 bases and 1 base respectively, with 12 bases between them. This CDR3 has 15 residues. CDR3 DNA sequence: TGTGCCAGCAGCCTAATCGGACGGAACACCGGGGAGCTGTTTTTT. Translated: CASSLIGRNTGELFF.

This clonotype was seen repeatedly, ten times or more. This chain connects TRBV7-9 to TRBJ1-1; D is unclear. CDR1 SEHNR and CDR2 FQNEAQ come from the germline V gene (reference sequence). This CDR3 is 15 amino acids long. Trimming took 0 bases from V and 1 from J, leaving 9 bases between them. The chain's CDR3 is CASSLAEGSNTEAFF. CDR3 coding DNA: TGTGCCAGCAGCTTAGCAGAAGGATCGAACACTGAAGCTTTCTTT.

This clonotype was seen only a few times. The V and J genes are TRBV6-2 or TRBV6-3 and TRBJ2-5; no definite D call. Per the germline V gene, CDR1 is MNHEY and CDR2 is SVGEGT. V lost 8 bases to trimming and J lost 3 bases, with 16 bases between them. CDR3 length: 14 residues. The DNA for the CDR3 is TGTGCCAGCCTACCGGTAGGCACCAAAGAGACCCAGTACTTC. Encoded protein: CASLPVGTKETQYF.

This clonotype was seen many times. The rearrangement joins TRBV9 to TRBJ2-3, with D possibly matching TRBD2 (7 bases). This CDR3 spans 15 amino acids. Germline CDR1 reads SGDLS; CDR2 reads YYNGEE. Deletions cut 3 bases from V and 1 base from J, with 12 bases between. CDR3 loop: CASSDTGGRTDTQYF. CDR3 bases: TGTGCCAGCAGCGACACCGGGGGGCGCACAGATACGCAGTATTTT.

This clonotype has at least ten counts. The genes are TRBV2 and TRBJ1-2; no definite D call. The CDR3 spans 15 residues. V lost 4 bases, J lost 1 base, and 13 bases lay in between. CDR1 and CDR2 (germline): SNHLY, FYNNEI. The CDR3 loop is CASSGVRTDNYGYTF. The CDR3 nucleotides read TGTGCCAGCAGTGGGGTTAGAACAGATAACTATGGCTACACCTTC.

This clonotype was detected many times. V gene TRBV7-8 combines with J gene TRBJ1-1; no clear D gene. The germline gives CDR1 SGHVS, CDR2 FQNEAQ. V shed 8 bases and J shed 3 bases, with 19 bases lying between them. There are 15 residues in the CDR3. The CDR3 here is CASGYSDMGDTEAFF. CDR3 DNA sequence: TGTGCCAGCGGCTACTCCGATATGGGAGACACTGAAGCTTTCTTT.

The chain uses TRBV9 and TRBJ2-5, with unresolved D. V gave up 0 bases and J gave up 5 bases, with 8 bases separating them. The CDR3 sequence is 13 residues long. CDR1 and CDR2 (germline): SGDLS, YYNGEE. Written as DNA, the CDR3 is TGTGCCAGCAGCGTAGAAGATCCGGAGACCCAGTACTTC. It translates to CASSVEDPETQYF.

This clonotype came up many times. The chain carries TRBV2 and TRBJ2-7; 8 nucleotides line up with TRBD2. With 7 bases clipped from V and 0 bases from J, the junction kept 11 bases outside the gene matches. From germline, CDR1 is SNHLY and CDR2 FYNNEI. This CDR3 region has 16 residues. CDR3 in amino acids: CASNPGAGATSYEQYF. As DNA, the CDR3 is TGTGCCAGCAATCCCGGAGCGGGGGCCACCTCCTACGAGCAGTACTTC.

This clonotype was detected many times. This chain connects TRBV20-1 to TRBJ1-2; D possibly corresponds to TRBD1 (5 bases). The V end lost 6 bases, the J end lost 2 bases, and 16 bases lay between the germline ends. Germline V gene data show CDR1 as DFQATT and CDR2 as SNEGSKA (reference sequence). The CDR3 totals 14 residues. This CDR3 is CSAAGLTGNYGYTF. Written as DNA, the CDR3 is TGCAGTGCCGCCGGGTTAACAGGAAACTATGGCTACACCTTC.

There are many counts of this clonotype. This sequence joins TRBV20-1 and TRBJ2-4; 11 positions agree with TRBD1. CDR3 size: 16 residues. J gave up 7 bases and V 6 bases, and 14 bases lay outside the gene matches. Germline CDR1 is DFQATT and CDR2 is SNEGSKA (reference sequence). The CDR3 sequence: CSAIGGTGGGMNIQYF. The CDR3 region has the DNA TGCAGTGCCATAGGAGGGACAGGGGGTGGTATGAACATTCAGTACTTC.

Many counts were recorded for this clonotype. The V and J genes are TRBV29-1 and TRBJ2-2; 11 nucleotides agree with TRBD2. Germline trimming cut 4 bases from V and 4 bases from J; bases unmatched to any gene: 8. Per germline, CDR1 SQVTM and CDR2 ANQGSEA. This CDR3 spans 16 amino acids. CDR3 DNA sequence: TGCAGCGTTGTTATAGCGGGGGGGCCTGGCACCGGGGAGCTGTTTTTT. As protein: CSVVIAGGPGTGELFF.

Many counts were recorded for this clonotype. The CDR3 is CSSDRGGSEETQYF. As DNA, the CDR3 is TGCAGTTCCGACAGGGGGGGGAGCGAAGAGACCCAGTACTTC. The chain combines TRBV20-1 with TRBJ2-5, with 9 bases aligning to TRBD1. The ends lost 8 bases at V and 3 bases at J; junction bases unmatched: 10. CDR1 DFQATT and CDR2 SNEGSKA come from the germline V gene (reference sequence). The CDR3 runs to 14 residues.

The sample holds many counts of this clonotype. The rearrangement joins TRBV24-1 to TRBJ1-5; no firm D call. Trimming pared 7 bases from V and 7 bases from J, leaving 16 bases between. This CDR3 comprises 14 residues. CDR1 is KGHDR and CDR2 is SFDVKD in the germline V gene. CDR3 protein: CATSHGAPGQPQHF. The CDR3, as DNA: TGTGCCACCAGCCACGGAGCTCCGGGGCAGCCCCAGCATTTT.

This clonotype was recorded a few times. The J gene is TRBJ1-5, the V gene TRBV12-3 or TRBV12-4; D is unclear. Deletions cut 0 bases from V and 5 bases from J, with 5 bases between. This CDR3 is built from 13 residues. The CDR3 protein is CASSLAYDQPQHF. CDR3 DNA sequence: TGTGCCAGCAGTTTAGCGTATGATCAGCCCCAGCATTTT.